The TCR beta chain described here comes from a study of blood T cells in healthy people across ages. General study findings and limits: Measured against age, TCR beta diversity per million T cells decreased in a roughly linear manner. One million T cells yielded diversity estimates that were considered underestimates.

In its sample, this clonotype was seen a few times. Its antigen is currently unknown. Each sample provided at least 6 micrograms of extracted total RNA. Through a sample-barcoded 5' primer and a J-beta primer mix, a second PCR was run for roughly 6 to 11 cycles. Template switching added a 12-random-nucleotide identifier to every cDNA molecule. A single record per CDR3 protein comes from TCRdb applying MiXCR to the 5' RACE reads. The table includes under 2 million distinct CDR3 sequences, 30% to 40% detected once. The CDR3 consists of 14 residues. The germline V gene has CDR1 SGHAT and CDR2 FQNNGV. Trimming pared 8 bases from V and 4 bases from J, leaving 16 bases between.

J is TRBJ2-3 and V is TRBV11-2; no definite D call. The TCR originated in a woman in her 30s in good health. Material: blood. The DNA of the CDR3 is TGTGCCAGCGGACCTAGTAATCGCCCAGATACGCAGTATTTT. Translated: CASGPSNRPDTQYF.